The text below deals with one T cell receptor beta chain. The antigen is not known. The repertoire was sequenced with immunoSEQ multiplex PCR; TCRdb's copy has only in-frame clones and lacks some. The sample has about 19,000 clones; roughly 87% are singletons. The sample originates from a study of T cells after posttransplantation cyclophosphamide. Regarding the study as a whole: Later blood repertoires were often dominated by clones from the donor CD8+ memory compartment. Blood and skin or GI T cell repertoires showed limited TRB overlap. After PTCy, TRB diversity resembled that of CNI/methotrexate controls.

A marrow graft followed busulfan-fludarabine conditioning, with cyclophosphamide on days +3 and +4. Per germline, CDR1 LNHDA and CDR2 SQIVND (reference sequence). V was pared by 7 bases and J by 4 bases, with 5 bases of the junction left unmatched. The CDR3 runs 14 residues. The chain has TRBV19 and TRBJ2-2, with TRBD1 identical over 8 bases. The starting material was PBMCs, obtained after allogeneic stem cell transplant with posttransplant cyclophosphamide. The sequence came from a female patient between 35 and 55 years old who received an allogeneic stem cell transplant from a related donor, was CMV-positive, and had no GVHD. Part of the T cell pool may stem from the graft donor. The CDR3 DNA reads as TGTGCCAGTACCCTGGACAGGGCCACCGGGGAGCTGTTTTTT. Translation: CASTLDRATGELFF.